The clone carrying this T cell receptor (beta chain) was observed a few times. Its antigen is unidentified. The data originate from a study of T cell repertoires in cytomegalovirus infection. Study-level information: Matching HLA type, along with CMV infection, was indicated by public TCR beta signatures. The study, taken as a whole, reports: HLA-C-restricted TCR beta clonotypes specific for CMV led the ex vivo response.

TCRdb independently ran MiXCR on the reads; one entry per CDR3 protein. In the table there are about 350,000 distinct CDR3 sequences, approximately 30% of which are singletons. The sequence derives from a human donor in good health (CMV status not recorded). Some clones in this sample may be carry-over from other donors' samples. The sample here was cultured PBMCs, taken from culture after CMV antigen stimulation.

CDR3 DNA: TGTGCCAGCCCCCTGGAAGTGTATAGCAATCAGCCCCAGCATTTT. Amino acids: CASPLEVYSNQPQHF. The chain couples TRBV6-1 to TRBJ1-5; D is unresolved. CDR3 length: 15 residues. V was pared by 8 bases and J by 0 bases, with 14 bases between. The germline gives CDR1 MNHNS, CDR2 SASEGT.